A selection of T cell receptor beta chains follows, all from one sample in a study of cytomegalovirus exposure and HLA in healthy donors. Sequenced by immunoSEQ multiplex PCR; TCRdb stores in-frame clones only, minus some. The sample consists of more than 95,000 clones, just over 75% of them appearing once. Sequenced input: PBMCs. All receptors derive from a man aged 35 to 55 in good health and CMV-seropositive. Each CDR3 is given with its conserved first and last residue. D genes are given only for firm matches. Where a row states a size, it is once, few, many or the class of an expanded clone; other rows omit it.

size: once; D: TRBD2; V: TRBV19; J: TRBJ2-3; DNA: TGTGCCACCCAGGAGCGGGGGGGTAACACAGATACGCAGTATTTT; CDR3: CATQERGGNTDTQYF
size: few; D: -; V: TRBV18; J: TRBJ2-5; DNA: TGTGCCAGCTCACCAAAGGAGGTCCGGGAGACCCAGTACTTC; CDR3: CASSPKEVRETQYF
size: few; D: -; V: TRBV7-2; J: TRBJ2-2; DNA: TGTGCCAGCAGCTCCTTGACAGGGAGGCCCGGGGAGCTGTTTTTT; CDR3: CASSSLTGRPGELFF
size: -; D: TRBD2; V: TRBV7-3; J: TRBJ2-2; DNA: TGTGCCAGCAGCTTTCGAGCGGGACGAAACACCGGGGAGCTGTTTTTT; CDR3: CASSFRAGRNTGELFF
size: few; D: -; V: TRBV19; J: TRBJ1-1; DNA: TGTGCCAGTAGAGACATGGACACTGAAGCTTTCTTT; CDR3: CASRDMDTEAFF
size: -; D: TRBD2; V: TRBV4-1; J: TRBJ2-7; DNA: TGCGCCAGCAGCCAAGGGCTAGCGGGCTTATACGAGCAGTACTTC; CDR3: CASSQGLAGLYEQYF
size: -; D: TRBD1; V: TRBV5-6; J: TRBJ2-7; DNA: TGTGCCAGCAGCTTGGCTTCCTGGCAGGGGGACGAGCAGTACTTC; CDR3: CASSLASWQGDEQYF
size: -; D: TRBD1; V: TRBV4-1; J: TRBJ1-3; DNA: TGCGCCAGCAGCCAAGAGCCTAGGACAGGCCGGTCGAACTCTGGAAACACCATATATTTT; CDR3: CASSQEPRTGRSNSGNTIYF
size: -; D: TRBD2; V: TRBV7-2; J: TRBJ2-5; DNA: TGTGCCAGCAGCTCCCAACTAGCGGGACAAGAGACCCAGTACTTC; CDR3: CASSSQLAGQETQYF
size: -; D: TRBD1; V: TRBV30; J: TRBJ2-5; DNA: TGTGCCTGGAGTGCCCAGAGACAGGGTTTCGGAACCCAGTACTTC; CDR3: CAWSAQRQGFGTQYF
size: -; D: TRBD1; V: TRBV4-1; J: TRBJ2-7; DNA: TGCGCCAGCAGCCAAGATAGTGGGACAGCAATTCCCTACGAGCAGTACTTC; CDR3: CASSQDSGTAIPYEQYF
size: -; D: -; V: TRBV5-5; J: TRBJ1-4; DNA: TGTGCCAGCAGCTTGGGGGGGGGTAGAACTCCAACTACTAATGAAAAACTGTTTTTT; CDR3: CASSLGGGRTPTTNEKLFF
size: once; D: TRBD1; V: TRBV5-4; J: TRBJ1-2; DNA: TGTGCCAGCACCAATGGACAGGGGAGATATGGCTACACCTTC; CDR3: CASTNGQGRYGYTF
size: -; D: TRBD1; V: TRBV9; J: TRBJ1-2; DNA: TGTGCCAGCAGCGTACTGGACAGGGTCGACTATGGCTACACCTTC; CDR3: CASSVLDRVDYGYTF
size: -; D: TRBD1; V: TRBV18; J: TRBJ2-5; DNA: TGTGCCAGCTCACCGGGTCCAGGGGGCCAAGAGACCCAGTACTTC; CDR3: CASSPGPGGQETQYF
size: -; D: -; V: TRBV10-3; J: TRBJ2-4; DNA: TGTGCCATCAGGGCCGATGCAGGGGGGAACAGTCAGTACTTC; CDR3: CAIRADAGGNSQYF
size: -; D: -; V: TRBV7-9; J: TRBJ1-1; DNA: TGTGCCAGCAGCTTAGAGGAGGACCCCGAAGCTTTCTTT; CDR3: CASSLEEDPEAFF
size: -; D: TRBD1; V: TRBV2; J: TRBJ1-5; DNA: TGTGCCAGCACTTCGGACAGGGAAGGATGGTATCAGCCCCAGCATTTT; CDR3: CASTSDREGWYQPQHF
size: -; D: TRBD1; V: TRBV19; J: TRBJ1-4; DNA: TGTGCCAGTAGTTCACCCGGGGGACTCAACAGGGGGAATGAAAAACTGTTTTTT; CDR3: CASSSPGGLNRGNEKLFF
size: -; D: -; V: TRBV7-3; J: TRBJ1-1; DNA: TGTGCCAGCAGCCCAGTGGGGGGAAGGGACACTGAAGCTTTCTTT; CDR3: CASSPVGGRDTEAFF
size: -; D: -; V: TRBV11-2; J: TRBJ2-7; DNA: TGTGCCAGCAGCTTAGAGACCGCGGGGGAGCAGTACTTC; CDR3: CASSLETAGEQYF
size: -; D: -; V: TRBV7-9; J: TRBJ2-7; DNA: TGTGCCAGCAGCTCTGGGGCCCGAGAGCAGTACTTC; CDR3: CASSSGAREQYF
size: few; D: -; V: TRBV7-2; J: TRBJ2-5; DNA: TGTGCCAGCAGCTTAGGGACTCAAGAGACCCAGTACTTC; CDR3: CASSLGTQETQYF
size: -; D: TRBD1; V: TRBV5-4; J: TRBJ2-1; DNA: TGTGCCAGCAGCTTGGGACAGGGTGCGGGCAATGAGCAGTTCTTC; CDR3: CASSLGQGAGNEQFF